The entry below gives a single T cell receptor (beta chain) sequence along with its context. Its matching antigen is unknown. The germline CDR1 and CDR2 sequences are MRHNA and SNTAGT. The CDR3 contains 16 residues. With 4 bases clipped from V and 0 bases from J, the junction kept 5 bases outside the gene matches. Clones were sequenced by immunoSEQ multiplex PCR, and TCRdb holds only the in-frame ones, with some missing. The data show 350,000 to 450,000 clones, approximately 92% seen once. These data come from a study of Ad26.COV2.S vaccination and SARS-CoV-2 variants. Study background: Into the muscle, Ad26.COV2.S was dosed once or twice, 56 days apart. The study, taken as a whole, reports: Considerable breadth of spike-specific CD8+ and CD4+ T cell responses has reportedly been documented following vaccination. Those who received vaccine or placebo ended up with similar non-spike TCR breadth. Relative to placebo recipients, vaccine recipients exhibited elevated spike-specific TCR breadth.

Treatment described: roughly 20 received Ad26.COV2.S at low or high dose, single or two shots; 5 received placebo; per-sample allocation not given. Sampling was done on day 63 after the first vaccine or placebo injection. The material sequenced was peripheral blood, taken in a trial of Ad26.COV2.S vaccine versus placebo. The chain couples TRBV6-4 to TRBJ2-3, with 9 bases aligning to TRBD2. The receptor's source is a person aged 18-65 years who received the Ad26.COV2.S COVID-19 vaccine or a placebo. CDR3 in DNA: TGTGCCAGCAGTGCCAGCGGGGGGCTTAGCACAGATACGCAGTATTTT. It yields the protein CASSASGGLSTDTQYF.